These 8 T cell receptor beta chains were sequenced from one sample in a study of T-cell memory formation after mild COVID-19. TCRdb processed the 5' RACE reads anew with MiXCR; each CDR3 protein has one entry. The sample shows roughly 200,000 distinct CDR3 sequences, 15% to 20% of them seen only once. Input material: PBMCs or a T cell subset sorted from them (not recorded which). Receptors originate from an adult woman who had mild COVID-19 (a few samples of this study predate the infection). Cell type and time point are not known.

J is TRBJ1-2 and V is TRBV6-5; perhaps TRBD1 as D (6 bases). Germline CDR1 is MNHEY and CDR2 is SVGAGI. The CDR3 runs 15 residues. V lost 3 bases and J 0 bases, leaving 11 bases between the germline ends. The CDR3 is CASSYRTETNYGYTF. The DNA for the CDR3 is TGTGCCAGCAGTTATAGGACAGAGACTAACTATGGCTACACCTTC.

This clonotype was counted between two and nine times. CDR3 loop: CATSESGGKDYNEQFF. The DNA of the CDR3 is TGTGCCACCAGTGAGAGCGGGGGGAAAGACTACAATGAGCAGTTCTTC. This rearrangement joins TRBV24-1 to TRBJ2-1; 9 bases map to TRBD2. Trimming took 4 bases from V and 3 from J; bases not matched to a gene: 6. This CDR3 region has 16 residues. Germline CDR1 KGHDR, CDR2 SFDVKD.

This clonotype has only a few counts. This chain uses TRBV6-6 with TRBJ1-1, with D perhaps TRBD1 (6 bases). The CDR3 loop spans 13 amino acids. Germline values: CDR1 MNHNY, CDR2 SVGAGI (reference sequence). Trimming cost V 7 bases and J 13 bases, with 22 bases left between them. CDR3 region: CASNREFRGVDFF. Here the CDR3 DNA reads TGTGCCAGCAATCGGGAGTTTAGGGGGGTTGATTTCTTT.

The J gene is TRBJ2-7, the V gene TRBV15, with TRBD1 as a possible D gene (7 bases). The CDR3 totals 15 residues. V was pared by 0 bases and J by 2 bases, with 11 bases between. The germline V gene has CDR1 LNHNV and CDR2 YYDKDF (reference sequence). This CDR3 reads CATSREQGTPYEQYF. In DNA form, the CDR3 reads TGTGCCACCAGCAGAGAACAGGGGACTCCCTACGAGCAGTACTTC.

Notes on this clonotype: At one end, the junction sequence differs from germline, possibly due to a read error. DNA of the CDR3: TGTGCCAGCAGCGAAGCCCACGAGCAGTACTTC. Its protein is CASSEAHEQYF. The chain recombines TRBV2 with TRBJ2-7; no firm D call. The CDR3 has 11 residues. Per the germline V gene, CDR1 is SNHLY and CDR2 is FYNNEI. Drawing the rest from reference TRBV2 and TRBJ2-7, the complete variable domain is EPEVTQTPSHQVTQMGQEVILRCVPISNHLYFYWYRQILGQKVEFLVSFYNNEISEKSEIFDDQFSVERPDGSNFTLKIRSTKLEDSAMYFCASSEAHEQYFGPGTRLTVT.

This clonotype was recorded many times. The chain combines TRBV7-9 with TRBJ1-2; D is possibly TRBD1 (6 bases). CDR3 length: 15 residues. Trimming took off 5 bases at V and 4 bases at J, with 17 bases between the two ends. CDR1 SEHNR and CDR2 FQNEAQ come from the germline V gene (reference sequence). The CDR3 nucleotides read TGTGCCAGCAGCCACTTTCCAGGACAGTTCTATGGCTACACCTTC. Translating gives CASSHFPGQFYGYTF.

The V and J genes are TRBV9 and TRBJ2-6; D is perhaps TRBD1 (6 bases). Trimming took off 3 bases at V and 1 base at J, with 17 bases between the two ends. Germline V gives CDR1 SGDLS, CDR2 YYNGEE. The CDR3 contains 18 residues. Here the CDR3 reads CASSERGQSPSGANVLTF. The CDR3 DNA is TGTGCCAGCAGCGAGAGAGGACAGAGTCCTTCTGGGGCCAACGTCCTGACTTTC.

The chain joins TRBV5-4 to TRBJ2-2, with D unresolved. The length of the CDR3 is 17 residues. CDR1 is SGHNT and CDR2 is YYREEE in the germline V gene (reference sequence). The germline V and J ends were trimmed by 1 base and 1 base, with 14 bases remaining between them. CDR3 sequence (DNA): TGTGCCAGCAGCTTGCGTCCTCTACAGATGAACACCGGGGAGCTGTTTTTT. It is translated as CASSLRPLQMNTGELFF.